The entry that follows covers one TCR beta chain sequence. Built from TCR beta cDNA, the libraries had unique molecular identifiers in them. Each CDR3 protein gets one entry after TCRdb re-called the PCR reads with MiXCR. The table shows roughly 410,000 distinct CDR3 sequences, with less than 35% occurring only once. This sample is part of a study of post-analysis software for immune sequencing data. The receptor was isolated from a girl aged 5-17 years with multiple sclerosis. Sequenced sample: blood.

The CDR3, as DNA: TGTGCCAGCAGCCCTACATGGAACACTGAAGCTTTCTTT. It specifies CASSPTWNTEAFF. The chain carries TRBV12-3 or TRBV12-4 and TRBJ1-1, with D unclear. This CDR3 is built from 13 residues. V was pared by 6 bases and J by 1 base, with 9 bases between.